This entry features one T cell receptor (beta chain) sequence. Its antigen is as yet unknown. The entry originates in a study of T cell responses to AZD1222 COVID-19 vaccine. Findings of the study overall: The donors showed a predominance of white British ancestry and of females, with possible underestimation of clonal diversity. Repertoires were collected only later (after the peak T cell response had occurred). At baseline, just six or seven AZD1222 recipients tested seropositive.

The CDR3 has 14 residues. Trimming took 7 bases from V and 4 from J; bases not matched to a gene: 4. The germline CDR1 and CDR2 sequences are SNHLY and FYNNEI. Profiling relied on immunoSEQ multiplex PCR, and the TCRdb table lists in-frame clones only, not all of them. This table has 150,000 to 200,000 clones, 87% appearing once. The source is an adult in good health. Sample: peripheral blood, taken on day 0 of MenACWY control vaccination. The V and J genes are TRBV2 and TRBJ2-3, with TRBD2 identical over 11 bases. Here the CDR3 DNA reads TGTGCCAGCACCGGGACTAGCGGTGCAGATACGCAGTATTTT. Its translation is CASTGTSGADTQYF.